This TCR beta chain was found in a study of blood T cell repertoires in COVID-19. Study in general: Collection of acute and convalescent COVID-19 samples took place in the United States, Italy and Spain. Sample material is recorded as cDNA or gDNA derived from T cells, B-cell-depleted T cells, or PBMCs.

Original analysis: Nucleated cell counts were estimated from reference gene primer amplification. The data were produced by immunoSEQ multiplex PCR, yet TCRdb's version contains in-frame clones alone and is incomplete. V and J calls and clone size are as listed in that table; D and trimming were resolved from the DNA. The sample has some 300,000 clones, about nine tenths seen once. The CDR3 has 14 amino acids. V lost 4 bases and J lost 9; bases outside the gene matches: 9. In germline, CDR1 is SGHNT, CDR2 YYREEE (reference sequence). The sequence derives from a woman in her fifties or sixties with COVID-19, enrolled during active disease. The source material was peripheral blood. The V gene is TRBV5-4, the J gene TRBJ2-1, with 8 bases lining up with TRBD2. The CDR3: CASSPSGTRVEQFF. CDR3 DNA: TGTGCCAGCAGCCCCTCCGGGACTAGGGTTGAGCAGTTCTTC.